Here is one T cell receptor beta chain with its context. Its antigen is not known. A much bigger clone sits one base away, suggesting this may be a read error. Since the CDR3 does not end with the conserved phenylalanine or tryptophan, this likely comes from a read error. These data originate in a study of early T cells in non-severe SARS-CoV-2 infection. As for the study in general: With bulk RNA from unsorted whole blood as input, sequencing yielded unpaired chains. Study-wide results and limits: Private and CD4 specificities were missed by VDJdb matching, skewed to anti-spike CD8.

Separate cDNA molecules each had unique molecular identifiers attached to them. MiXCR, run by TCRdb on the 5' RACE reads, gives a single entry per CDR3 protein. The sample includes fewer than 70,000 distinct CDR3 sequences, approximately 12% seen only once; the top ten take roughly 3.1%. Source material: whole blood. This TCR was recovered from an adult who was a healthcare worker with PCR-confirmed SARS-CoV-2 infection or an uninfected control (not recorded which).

The CDR3: CASSISLQNTGELFS. The CDR3 bases are TGTGCCAGTAGTATATCCCTACAGAACACCGGGGAGCTGTTTTCT. The chain recombines TRBV19 with TRBJ2-2; D gene unclear. Per germline, CDR1 LNHDA and CDR2 SQIVND (reference sequence). Trimming took off 2 bases at V and 1 base at J, with 8 bases between the two ends. The CDR3 extends over 15 amino acids.